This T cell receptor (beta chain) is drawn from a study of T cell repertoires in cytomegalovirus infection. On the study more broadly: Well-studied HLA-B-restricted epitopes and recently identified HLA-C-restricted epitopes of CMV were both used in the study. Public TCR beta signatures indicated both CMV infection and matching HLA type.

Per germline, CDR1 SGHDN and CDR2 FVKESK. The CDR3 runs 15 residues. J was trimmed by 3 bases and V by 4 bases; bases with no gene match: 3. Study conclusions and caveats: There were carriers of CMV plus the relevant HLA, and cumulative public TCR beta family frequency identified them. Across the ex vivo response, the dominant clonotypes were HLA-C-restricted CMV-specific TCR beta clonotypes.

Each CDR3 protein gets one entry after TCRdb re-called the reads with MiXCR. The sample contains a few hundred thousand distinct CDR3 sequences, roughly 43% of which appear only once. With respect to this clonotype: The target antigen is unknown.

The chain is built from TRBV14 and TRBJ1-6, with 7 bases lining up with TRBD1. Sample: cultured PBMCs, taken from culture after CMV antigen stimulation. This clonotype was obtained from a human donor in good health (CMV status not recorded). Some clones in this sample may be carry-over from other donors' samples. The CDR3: CASSRGGSYNSPLHF. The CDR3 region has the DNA TGTGCCAGCAGCCGAGGGGGCAGCTATAATTCACCCCTCCACTTT.